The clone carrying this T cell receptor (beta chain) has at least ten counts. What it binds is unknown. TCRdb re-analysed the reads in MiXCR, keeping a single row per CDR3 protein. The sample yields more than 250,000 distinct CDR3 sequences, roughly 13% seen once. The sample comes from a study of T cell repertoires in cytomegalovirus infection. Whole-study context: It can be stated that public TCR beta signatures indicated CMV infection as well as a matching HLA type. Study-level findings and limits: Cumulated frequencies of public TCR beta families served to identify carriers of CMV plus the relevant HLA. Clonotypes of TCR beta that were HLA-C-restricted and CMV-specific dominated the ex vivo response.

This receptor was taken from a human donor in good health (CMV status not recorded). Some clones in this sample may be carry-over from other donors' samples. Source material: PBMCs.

The CDR3 sequence is CASSYRRLAGSYNEQFF. The CDR3 DNA is TGTGCCAGCAGTTACCGTCGCCTAGCGGGATCCTACAATGAGCAGTTCTTC. The rearrangement links TRBV6-5 to TRBJ2-1, with 9 bases that match TRBD2. The CDR3 length is 17 residues. The V and J ends lost 2 bases and 1 base, in that order; junction bases with no gene match: 6. Germline V lookup: CDR1 MNHEY, CDR2 SVGAGI.